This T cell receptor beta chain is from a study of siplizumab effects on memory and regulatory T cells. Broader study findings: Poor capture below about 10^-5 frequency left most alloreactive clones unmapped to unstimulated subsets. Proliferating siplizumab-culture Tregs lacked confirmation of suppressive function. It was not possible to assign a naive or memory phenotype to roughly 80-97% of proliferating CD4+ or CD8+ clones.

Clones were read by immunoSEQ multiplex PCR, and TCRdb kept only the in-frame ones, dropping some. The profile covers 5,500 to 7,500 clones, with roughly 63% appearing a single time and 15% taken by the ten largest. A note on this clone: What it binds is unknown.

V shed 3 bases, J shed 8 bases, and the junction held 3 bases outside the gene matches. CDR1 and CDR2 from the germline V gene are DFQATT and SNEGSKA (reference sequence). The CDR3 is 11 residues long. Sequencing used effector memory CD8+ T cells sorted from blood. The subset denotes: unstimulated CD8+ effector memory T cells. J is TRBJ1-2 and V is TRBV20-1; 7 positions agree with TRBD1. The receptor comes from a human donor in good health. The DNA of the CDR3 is TGCAGTGCTAGGACGACAGGGGGCTACACCTTC. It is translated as CSARTTGGYTF.